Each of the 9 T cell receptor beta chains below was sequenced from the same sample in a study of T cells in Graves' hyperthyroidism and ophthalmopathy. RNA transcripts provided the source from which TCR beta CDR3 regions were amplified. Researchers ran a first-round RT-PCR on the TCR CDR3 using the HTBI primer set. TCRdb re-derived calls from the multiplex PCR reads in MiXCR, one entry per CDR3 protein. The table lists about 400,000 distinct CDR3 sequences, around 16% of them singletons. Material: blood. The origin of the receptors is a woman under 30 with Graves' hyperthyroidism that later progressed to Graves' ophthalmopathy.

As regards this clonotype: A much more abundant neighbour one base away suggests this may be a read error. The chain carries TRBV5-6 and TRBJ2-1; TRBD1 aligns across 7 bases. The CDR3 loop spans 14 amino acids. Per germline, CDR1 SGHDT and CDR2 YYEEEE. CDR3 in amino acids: CASSHKQGIDDQFF. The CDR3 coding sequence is TGTGCCAGCAGCCACAAACAGGGGATCGATGACCAGTTCTTC.

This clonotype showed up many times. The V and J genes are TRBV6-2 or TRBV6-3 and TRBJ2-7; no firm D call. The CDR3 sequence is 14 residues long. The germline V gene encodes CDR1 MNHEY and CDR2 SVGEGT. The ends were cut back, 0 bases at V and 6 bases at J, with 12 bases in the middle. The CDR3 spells CASSYSSGRREQYF. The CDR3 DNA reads TGTGCCAGCAGTTACTCGAGTGGTCGTCGCGAGCAGTACTTC.

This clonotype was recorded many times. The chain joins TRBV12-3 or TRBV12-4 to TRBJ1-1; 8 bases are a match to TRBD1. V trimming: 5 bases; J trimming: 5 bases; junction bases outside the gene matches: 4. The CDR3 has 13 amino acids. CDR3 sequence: CASSRDRRTEAFF. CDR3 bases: TGTGCCAGCAGTCGGGACAGGAGGACTGAAGCTTTCTTT.

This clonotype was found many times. Here the CDR3 DNA reads TGTGCCAGCAGCCAAGATTATCGGCTGGGACTAGTGAACCGAGCGCAGTTCTTC. Translated: CASSQDYRLGLVNRAQFF. This chain joins TRBV3-1 and TRBJ2-1; TRBD2 matches 8 bases. The CDR3 totals 18 residues. The germline V gene encodes CDR1 LGHDT and CDR2 YNNKEL (reference sequence). The V gene end was trimmed by 0 bases and the J gene end by 12 bases; junction bases not matched to a gene: 19.

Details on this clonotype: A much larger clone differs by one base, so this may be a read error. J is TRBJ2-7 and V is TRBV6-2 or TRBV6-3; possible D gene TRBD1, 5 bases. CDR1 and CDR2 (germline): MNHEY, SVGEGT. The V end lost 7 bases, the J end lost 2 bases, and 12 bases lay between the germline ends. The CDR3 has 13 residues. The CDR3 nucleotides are TGTGCCAGCACCGACAGACTGCCCTACGAGCAGTACTTC. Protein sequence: CASTDRLPYEQYF.

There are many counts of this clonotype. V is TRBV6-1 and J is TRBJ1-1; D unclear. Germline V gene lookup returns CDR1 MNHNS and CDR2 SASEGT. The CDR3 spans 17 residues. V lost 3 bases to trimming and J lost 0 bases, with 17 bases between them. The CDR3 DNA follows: TGTGCCAGCAGTGATTACGGGATTGTGTCATTGAACACTGAAGCTTTCTTT. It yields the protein CASSDYGIVSLNTEAFF.

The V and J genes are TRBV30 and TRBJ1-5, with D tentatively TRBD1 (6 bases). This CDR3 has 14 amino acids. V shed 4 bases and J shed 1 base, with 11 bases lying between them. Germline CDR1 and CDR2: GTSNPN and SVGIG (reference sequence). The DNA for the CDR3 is TGTGCCTGGAATTTGAGGGGGAGCAATCAGCCCCAGCATTTT. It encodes CAWNLRGSNQPQHF.

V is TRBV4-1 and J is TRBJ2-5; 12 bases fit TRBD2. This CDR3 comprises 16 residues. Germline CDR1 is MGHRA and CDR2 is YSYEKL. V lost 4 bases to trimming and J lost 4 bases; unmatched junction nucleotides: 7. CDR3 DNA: TGCGCCAGCAGCCTAAAGACTAGCGGGAGCGTAGAGACCCAGTACTTC. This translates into CASSLKTSGSVETQYF.

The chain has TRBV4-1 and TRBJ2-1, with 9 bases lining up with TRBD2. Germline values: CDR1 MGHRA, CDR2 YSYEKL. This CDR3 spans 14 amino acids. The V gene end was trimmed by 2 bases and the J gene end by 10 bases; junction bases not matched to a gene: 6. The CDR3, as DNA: TGCGCCAGCAGCCAACTCCTAGCGGGATGGGAGCAGTTCTTC. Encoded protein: CASSQLLAGWEQFF.